This record covers a single TCR beta chain. The data belong to a study of blood T cell repertoires in COVID-19. Overall study context: The cDNA or gDNA used as material had been derived from T cells, B-cell-depleted T cells, or PBMCs.

After removal of 4 bases from V and 2 bases from J, the junction contained 7 bases not matched to a gene. CDR1 is SGDLS and CDR2 is YYNGEE in the germline V gene. The CDR3 consists of 15 residues. Authors' data handling: How many nucleated cells were present was estimated from reference gene primer amplification. Sequencing used immunoSEQ multiplex PCR; TCRdb keeps in-frame clones, though not all of them. V, J and clone size are taken as reported in that table, and D and trimming were inferred from the DNA itself. The sample lists fewer than 55,000 clones, around 81% seen once, with 6.9% in the top ten.

The sequence derives from a man in his sixties or seventies with active COVID-19. The sample comprised peripheral blood. The chain links TRBV9 to TRBJ2-3, with TRBD1 matching over 7 bases. The CDR3 DNA follows: TGTGCCAGCAGCAGCCGACAGGGAACCACAGATACGCAGTATTTT. The encoded protein is CASSSRQGTTDTQYF.